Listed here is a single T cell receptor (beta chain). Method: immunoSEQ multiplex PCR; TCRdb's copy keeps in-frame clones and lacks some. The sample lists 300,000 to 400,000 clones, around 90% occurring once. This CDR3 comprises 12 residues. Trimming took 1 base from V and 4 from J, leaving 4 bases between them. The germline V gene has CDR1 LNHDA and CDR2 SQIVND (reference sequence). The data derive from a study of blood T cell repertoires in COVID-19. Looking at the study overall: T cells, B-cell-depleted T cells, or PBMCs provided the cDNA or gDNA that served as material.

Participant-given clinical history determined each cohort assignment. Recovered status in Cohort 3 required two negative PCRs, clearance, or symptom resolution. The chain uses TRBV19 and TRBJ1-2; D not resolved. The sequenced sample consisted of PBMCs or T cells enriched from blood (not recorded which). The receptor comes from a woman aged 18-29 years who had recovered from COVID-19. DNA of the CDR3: TGTGCCAGTAGTATAGCGGGCTATGGCTACACCTTC. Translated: CASSIAGYGYTF.